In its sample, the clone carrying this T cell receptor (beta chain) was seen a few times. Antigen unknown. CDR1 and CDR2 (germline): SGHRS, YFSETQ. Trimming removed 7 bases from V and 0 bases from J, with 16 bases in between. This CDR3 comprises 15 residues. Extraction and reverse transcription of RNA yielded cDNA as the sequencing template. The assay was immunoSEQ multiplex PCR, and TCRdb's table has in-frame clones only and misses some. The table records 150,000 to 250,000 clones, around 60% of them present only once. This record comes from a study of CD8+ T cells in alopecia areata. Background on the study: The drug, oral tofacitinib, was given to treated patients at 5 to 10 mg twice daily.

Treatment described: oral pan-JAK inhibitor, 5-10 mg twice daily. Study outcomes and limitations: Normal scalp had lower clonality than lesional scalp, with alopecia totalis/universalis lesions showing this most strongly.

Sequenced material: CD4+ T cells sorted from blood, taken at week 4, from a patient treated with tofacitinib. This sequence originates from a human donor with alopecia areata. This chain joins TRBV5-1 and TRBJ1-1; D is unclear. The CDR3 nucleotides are TGCGCCAGCTTTTACGTACCGGGCATGAACACTGAAGCTTTCTTT. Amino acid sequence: CASFYVPGMNTEAFF. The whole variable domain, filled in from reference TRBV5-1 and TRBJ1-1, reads KAGVTQTPRYLIKTRGQQVTLSCSPISGHRSVSWYQQTPGQGLQFLFEYFSETQRNKGNFPGRFSGRQFSNSRSEMNVSTLELGDSALYLCASFYVPGMNTEAFFGQGTRLTVV.